This note documents a single TCR beta chain sequence. Its antigen remains unknown. The data originate from a study of cytomegalovirus exposure and HLA in healthy donors. Study-level results: Researchers counted around 170 TCR beta chains as cytomegalovirus-associated.

J was trimmed by 6 bases and V by 2 bases; bases with no gene match: 2. This CDR3 region has 13 residues. The germline V gene encodes CDR1 MNHEY and CDR2 SVGAGI. The PCR used 60 Vbeta and 13 Jbeta primers. Repertoires were generated with immunoSEQ multiplex PCR, while TCRdb's copy carries only in-frame clones and drops some. Of around 90,000 clones detected, 82% appear once; the ten largest clones hold under 4%. V usage is TRBV6-5 and J usage is TRBJ2-7, with 9 bases matching TRBD2. Input material: PBMCs. The source is a man aged 50 or older in good health and CMV-seronegative. DNA for the CDR3: TGTGCCAGCAGTTACGCTAGCGGGACCGAGCAGTACTTC. Amino acids: CASSYASGTEQYF.